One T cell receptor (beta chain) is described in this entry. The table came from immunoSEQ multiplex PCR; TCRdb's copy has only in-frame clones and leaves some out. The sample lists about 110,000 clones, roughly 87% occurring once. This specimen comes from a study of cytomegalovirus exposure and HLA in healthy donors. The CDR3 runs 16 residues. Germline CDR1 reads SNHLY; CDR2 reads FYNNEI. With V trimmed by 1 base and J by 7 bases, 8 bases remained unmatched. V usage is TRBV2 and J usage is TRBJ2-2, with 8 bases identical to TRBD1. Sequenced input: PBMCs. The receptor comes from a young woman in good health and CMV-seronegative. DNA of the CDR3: TGTGCCAGCAGTGAAGACCCAGGGGGCTCTAACGGGGAGCTGTTTTTT. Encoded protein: CASSEDPGGSNGELFF.